The sequence of this T cell receptor (beta chain) was determined in a study of blood T cells in healthy people across ages. Findings and limits, study-wide: Investigators treated diversity estimates from one million T cells as underestimates. Diversity of TCR beta per million T cells declined in a roughly linear way with age.

This clonotype has more than one count but fewer than ten. Antigen unknown. Primers used in a second PCR of about 6 to 12 cycles were a sample-barcoded 5' primer and a J-beta primer mix. Each cDNA molecule was tagged by a template-switch adaptor with 12 random nucleotides. Each sample yielded at least 3 million CDR3-containing paired-end reads. TCRdb re-derived calls from the 5' RACE reads in MiXCR, one entry per CDR3 protein. This sample carries about 2 million distinct CDR3 sequences, approximately 50% of them seen once, and the ten largest clones take 2.1%. Trimming shortened V by 3 bases and J by 8 bases, and 7 bases separated the two germline ends. CDR3 length: 11 amino acids. The germline V gene has CDR1 ENHRY and CDR2 SYGVKD.

Sequencing was done on a sample of blood. This TCR came from a woman between 40 and 55 years old in good health. This chain connects TRBV10-3 to TRBJ2-5; D unclear. The CDR3 DNA is TGTGCCATCAGTGATCAGAACACCCAGTACTTC. Translation gives CAISDQNTQYF.